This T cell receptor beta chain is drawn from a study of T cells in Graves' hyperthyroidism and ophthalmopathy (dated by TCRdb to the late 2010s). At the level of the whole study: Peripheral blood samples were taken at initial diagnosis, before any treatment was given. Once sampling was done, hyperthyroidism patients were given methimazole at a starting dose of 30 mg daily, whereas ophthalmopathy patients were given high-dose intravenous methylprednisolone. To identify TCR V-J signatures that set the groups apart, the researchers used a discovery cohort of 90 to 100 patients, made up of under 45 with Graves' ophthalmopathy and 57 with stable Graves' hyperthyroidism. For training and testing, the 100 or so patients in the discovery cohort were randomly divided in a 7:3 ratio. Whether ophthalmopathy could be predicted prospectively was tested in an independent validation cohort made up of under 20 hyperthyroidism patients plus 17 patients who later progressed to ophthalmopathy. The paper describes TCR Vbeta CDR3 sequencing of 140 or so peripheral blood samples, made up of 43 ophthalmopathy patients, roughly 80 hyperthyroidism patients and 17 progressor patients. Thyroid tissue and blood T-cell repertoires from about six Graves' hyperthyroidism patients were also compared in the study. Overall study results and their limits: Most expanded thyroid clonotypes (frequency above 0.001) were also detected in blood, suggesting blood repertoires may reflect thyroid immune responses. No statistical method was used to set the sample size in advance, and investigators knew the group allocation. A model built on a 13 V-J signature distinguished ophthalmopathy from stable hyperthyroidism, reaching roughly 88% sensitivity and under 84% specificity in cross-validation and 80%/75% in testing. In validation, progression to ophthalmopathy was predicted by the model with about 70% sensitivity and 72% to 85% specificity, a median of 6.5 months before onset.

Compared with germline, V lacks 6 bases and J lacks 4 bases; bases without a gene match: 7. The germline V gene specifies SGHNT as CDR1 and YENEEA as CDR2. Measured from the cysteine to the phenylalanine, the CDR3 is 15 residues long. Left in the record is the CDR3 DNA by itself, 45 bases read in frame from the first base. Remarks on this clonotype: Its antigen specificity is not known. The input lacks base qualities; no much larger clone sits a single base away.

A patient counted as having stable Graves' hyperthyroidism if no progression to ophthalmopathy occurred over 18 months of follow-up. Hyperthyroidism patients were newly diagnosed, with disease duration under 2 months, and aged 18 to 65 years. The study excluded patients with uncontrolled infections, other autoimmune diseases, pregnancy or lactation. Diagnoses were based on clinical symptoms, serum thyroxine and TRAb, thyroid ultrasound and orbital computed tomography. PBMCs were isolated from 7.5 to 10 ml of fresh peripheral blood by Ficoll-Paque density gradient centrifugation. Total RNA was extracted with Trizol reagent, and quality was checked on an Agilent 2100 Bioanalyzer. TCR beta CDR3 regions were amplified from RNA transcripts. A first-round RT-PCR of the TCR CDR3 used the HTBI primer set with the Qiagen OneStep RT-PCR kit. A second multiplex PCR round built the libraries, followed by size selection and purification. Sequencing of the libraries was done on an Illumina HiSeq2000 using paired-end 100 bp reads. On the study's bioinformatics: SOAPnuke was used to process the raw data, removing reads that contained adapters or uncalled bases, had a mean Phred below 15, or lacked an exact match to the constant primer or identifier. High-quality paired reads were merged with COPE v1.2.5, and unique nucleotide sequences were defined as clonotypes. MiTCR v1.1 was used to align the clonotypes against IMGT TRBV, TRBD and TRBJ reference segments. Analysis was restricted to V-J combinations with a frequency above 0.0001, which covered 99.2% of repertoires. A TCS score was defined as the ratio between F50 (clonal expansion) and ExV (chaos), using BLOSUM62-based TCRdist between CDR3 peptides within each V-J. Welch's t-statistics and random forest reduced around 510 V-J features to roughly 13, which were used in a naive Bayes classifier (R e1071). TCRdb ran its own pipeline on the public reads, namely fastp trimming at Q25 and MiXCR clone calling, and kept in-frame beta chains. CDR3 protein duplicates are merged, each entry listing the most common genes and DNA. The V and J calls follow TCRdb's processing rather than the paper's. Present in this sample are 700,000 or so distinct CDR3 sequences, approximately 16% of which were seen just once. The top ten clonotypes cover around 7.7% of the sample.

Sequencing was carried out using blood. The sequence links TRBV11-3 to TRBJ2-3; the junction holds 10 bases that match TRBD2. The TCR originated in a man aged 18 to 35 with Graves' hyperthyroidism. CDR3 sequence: CASRPLAGVSDTQYF. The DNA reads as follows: TGTGCCAGCAGGCCCCTAGCGGGAGTTTCAGATACGCAGTATTTT.